The 14 T cell receptor beta chains presented below share a single source sample, sequenced in a study of somatic mutations in cytotoxic T cells in rheumatoid arthritis. The repertoire was sequenced with immunoSEQ multiplex PCR; TCRdb's copy has only in-frame clones and lacks some. The table lists some 20,000 clones, about 85% of them singletons, with roughly 11% in the top ten. Sequencing was carried out using CD8+ T cells sorted from blood. Receptors originate from a man aged 18-30 years with rheumatoid arthritis.

This clone was seen a handful of times. The rearrangement links TRBV9 to TRBJ1-2; D gene unclear. Trimming pared 3 bases from V and 3 bases from J, leaving 3 bases between. This CDR3 has 11 amino acids. Germline V gene sequence: CDR1 SGDLS, CDR2 YYNGEE. CDR3 residues: CASSADYGYTF. In DNA form, the CDR3 reads TGTGCCAGCAGCGCAGACTATGGCTACACCTTC.

The V and J genes are TRBV19 and TRBJ1-6, with 9 bases that match TRBD1. Looked up from germline, CDR1 is LNHDA and CDR2 is SQIVND (reference sequence). This CDR3 is 14 amino acids long. V was clipped by 9 bases and J by 9 bases; unmatched bases: 9. The CDR3 loop reads CASSPGQGTSPLHF. The CDR3 DNA follows: TGTGCCAGCTCTCCGGGACAGGGAACTTCACCCCTCCACTTT.

J is TRBJ2-7 and V is TRBV4-2; possibly TRBD2 for D (6 bases). Germline lookup yields CDR1 LGHNA and CDR2 YNFKEQ. CDR3 size: 14 residues. Between the trimmed V and J ends, which lost 1 base and 7 bases, there was a span of 14 bases. CDR3 DNA sequence: TGTGCCAGCAGCCAAGGGAGGGGCAGTGGGGAGCAGTACTTC. Translation gives CASSQGRGSGEQYF.

The chain has TRBV6-5 and TRBJ2-3, with D unresolved. V lost 5 bases to trimming and J lost 2 bases, with 5 bases between them. The CDR3 runs 12 residues. From germline, CDR1 is MNHEY and CDR2 SVGAGI. The CDR3 reads CASSPDTDTQYF. The CDR3 nucleotides are TGTGCCAGCAGTCCGGACACAGATACGCAGTATTTT.

V is TRBV4-1 and J is TRBJ1-4; possible D gene TRBD1, 5 bases. The CDR3 runs 16 residues. Germline CDR1 is MGHRA and CDR2 is YSYEKL. V lost 0 bases to trimming and J lost 3 bases, with 11 bases between them. In DNA, the CDR3 is TGCGCCAGCAGCCAAGATCGGGCAGGGTCTAATGAAAAACTGTTTTTT. It yields the protein CASSQDRAGSNEKLFF.

The rearrangement uses TRBV15 and TRBJ1-2; D not resolved. This CDR3 region has 14 residues. Trimming removed 1 base from V and 0 bases from J, with 6 bases in between. CDR1 and CDR2 (germline): LNHNV, YYDKDF (reference sequence). In nucleotides, the CDR3 is TGTGCCACCAGCAGAGGGGCCACTAACTATGGCTACACCTTC. It translates to CATSRGATNYGYTF.

The rearrangement links TRBV19 to TRBJ1-3; D gene unclear. Germline lookup yields CDR1 LNHDA and CDR2 SQIVND (reference sequence). The V and J ends lost 6 bases and 0 bases respectively, with 12 bases between them. The CDR3 runs 15 residues. The DNA for the CDR3 is TGTGCCAGTAGAACGGACTTGAGCTCTGGAAACACCATATATTTT. Its protein is CASRTDLSSGNTIYF.

The rearrangement joins TRBV7-6 to TRBJ2-1; 7 bases are shared with TRBD2. The length of the CDR3 is 15 residues. Germline-derived CDR1 and CDR2 are SGHVS and FNYEAQ. With 1 base clipped from V and 6 bases from J, the junction kept 6 bases outside the gene matches. The CDR3 DNA is TGTGCCAGCAGCTTAGGCGGGGGAGGACGCAATGAGCAGTTCTTC. Encoded protein: CASSLGGGGRNEQFF.

The chain couples TRBV6-6 to TRBJ2-7; 11 bases are shared with TRBD1. The CDR3 loop spans 14 amino acids. Germline assignment: CDR1 MNHNY and CDR2 SVGAGI (reference sequence). V was clipped by 5 bases and J by 5 bases; unmatched bases: 5. CDR3 sequence (DNA): TGTGCCAGCAGTCCGGACAGGGGGCTCAACGAGCAGTACTTC. It is translated as CASSPDRGLNEQYF.

The V and J genes are TRBV7-9 and TRBJ2-5, with 10 bases aligning to TRBD1. CDR3 length: 17 amino acids. In germline, CDR1 is SEHNR, CDR2 FQNEAQ (reference sequence). V gave up 5 bases and J gave up 0 bases; unmatched junction bases: 9. Here the CDR3 DNA reads TGTGCCAGCAGCGCCAGGACAGGGGGACCGTACCAAGAGACCCAGTACTTC. It encodes CASSARTGGPYQETQYF.

The chain combines TRBV7-2 with TRBJ2-3; tentatively, D is TRBD2 (5 bases). This CDR3 is built from 16 residues. Trimming left V 0 bases short and J 6 bases short, with 16 bases between. The germline gives CDR1 SGHTA, CDR2 FQGNSA. The CDR3 nucleotides read TGTGCCAGCAGCTTAGCGGGTGGGAGCGCCCTTGATACGCAGTATTTT. Translation gives CASSLAGGSALDTQYF.

The chain uses TRBV28 and TRBJ2-5, with 10 bases identical to TRBD1. Trimming took 7 bases from V and 5 from J; bases not matched to a gene: 7. CDR3 length: 14 amino acids. The germline V gene has CDR1 MDHEN and CDR2 SYDVKM. This CDR3 reads CASNPTGGYETQYF. The CDR3, as DNA: TGTGCCAGCAATCCGACAGGGGGCTATGAGACCCAGTACTTC.

The CDR3: CASSGNRGTEAFF. The DNA of the CDR3 is TGTGCCAGCAGTGGCAACAGGGGGACTGAAGCTTTCTTT. This chain links TRBV6-1 with TRBJ1-1, with TRBD1 matching 8 bases. The V gene end was trimmed by 4 bases and the J gene end by 5 bases; junction bases not matched to a gene: 3. The CDR3 spans 13 residues. CDR1 is MNHNS and CDR2 is SASEGT in the germline V gene.

This clone was detected only once. The V and J genes are TRBV4-3 and TRBJ2-2; 8 bases line up with TRBD1. CDR3 length: 17 amino acids. Per the germline V gene, CDR1 is LGHNA and CDR2 is YSLEER. With 3 bases clipped from V and 4 bases from J, the junction kept 10 bases outside the gene matches. This CDR3 reads CASSHPPRRGLTGELFF. CDR3 nucleotide sequence: TGCGCCAGCAGCCACCCGCCACGCAGGGGGCTCACCGGGGAGCTGTTTTTT.